The 7 T cell receptor beta chains below come from one sample, sequenced in a study of cytomegalovirus exposure and HLA in healthy donors. The primer mix had 60 Vbeta and 13 Jbeta primers. The table came from immunoSEQ multiplex PCR; TCRdb's copy has only in-frame clones and leaves some out. The data contain about 110,000 clones, approximately 70% of them singletons. Sequencing used PBMCs. These receptor sequences come from a man aged 25-45 years in good health and CMV-seropositive.

CDR3 sequence: CASTLQGAAGYTF. In DNA, the CDR3 is TGTGCCAGTACCCTCCAGGGGGCTGCTGGCTACACCTTC. V usage is TRBV19 and J usage is TRBJ1-2; 8 positions match TRBD1. Germline CDR1 reads LNHDA; CDR2 reads SQIVND (reference sequence). Trimming cost V 7 bases and J 7 bases; bases outside gene matches: 8. CDR3 length: 13 residues.

The chain uses TRBV9 and TRBJ2-2; D unclear. The CDR3 is 15 amino acids. Germline lookup yields CDR1 SGDLS and CDR2 YYNGEE. The V end lost 0 bases, the J end lost 6 bases, and 12 bases lay between the germline ends. Here the CDR3 reads CASSVEPNPPGELFF. DNA for the CDR3: TGTGCCAGCAGCGTAGAGCCCAATCCGCCCGGGGAGCTGTTTTTT.

The rearrangement joins TRBV9 to TRBJ1-2; D not certain. Trimming left V 4 bases short and J 5 bases short, with 12 bases between. From germline, CDR1 is SGDLS and CDR2 YYNGEE. This CDR3 is built from 13 residues. The CDR3 loop reads CASSPTGSYGYTF. CDR3 coding DNA: TGTGCCAGCAGCCCCACCGGGAGTTATGGCTACACCTTC.

In this sample, this clone turned up a few times. J is TRBJ1-3 and V is TRBV10-1; D is unresolved. The CDR3 has 15 residues. Trimming cost V 0 bases and J 2 bases, with 8 bases left between them. Germline lookup yields CDR1 WNHNN and CDR2 SYGVQD (reference sequence). This CDR3 reads CASSESLGTGNTIYF. The CDR3 DNA reads as TGCGCCAGCAGTGAGTCGCTCGGGACTGGAAACACCATATATTTT.

The V gene is TRBV18, the J gene TRBJ1-5, with a tentative D call TRBD1 (6 bases). Trimming took 3 bases from V and 0 from J, leaving 18 bases between them. The CDR3 totals 18 residues. Germline-derived CDR1 and CDR2 are KGHSH and LQKENI. In DNA form, the CDR3 reads TGTGCCAGCTCACCGAGACAGACCAGGGGAGATAGCAATCAGCCCCAGCATTTT. It specifies CASSPRQTRGDSNQPQHF.

CDR3 region: CASSFRGTGQETQYF. The DNA of the CDR3 is TGTGCCAGCAGCTTCCGGGGGACAGGGCAAGAGACCCAGTACTTC. The V call is TRBV7-9, the J call TRBJ2-5; 9 bases align to TRBD1. V lost 3 bases, J lost 2 bases, and 4 bases stayed unmatched. Per the germline V gene, CDR1 is SEHNR and CDR2 is FQNEAQ (reference sequence). CDR3 length: 15 amino acids.

This rearrangement joins TRBV7-2 to TRBJ2-1; 9 nucleotides align to TRBD2. Germline CDR1 SGHTA, CDR2 FQGNSA. This CDR3 spans 16 amino acids. J lost 5 bases, V lost 8 bases, and 13 bases had no gene match. The CDR3: CASSSTQRGADNEQFF. CDR3 in DNA: TGTGCCAGCTCCTCCACCCAGCGGGGGGCCGACAATGAGCAGTTCTTC.